This entry lists 21 T cell receptor beta chains sequenced from one sample in a study of cytotoxic CD8 clonotypes in ibrutinib-treated CLL. Clones were sequenced by immunoSEQ multiplex PCR, and TCRdb holds only the in-frame ones, with some missing. Of around 20,000 clones in the sample, about 84% were seen once. This sample comprised PBMCs, obtained before ibrutinib treatment. The source is a human donor with chronic lymphocytic leukemia.

V is TRBV15 and J is TRBJ2-7, with a possible D match to TRBD1 (5 bases). The ends were cut back, 0 bases at V and 0 bases at J, with 9 bases in the middle. The CDR3 sequence is 15 residues long. Per the germline V gene, CDR1 is LNHNV and CDR2 is YYDKDF (reference sequence). The CDR3 protein is CATSRDRVSSYEQYF. The DNA for the CDR3 is TGTGCCACCAGCAGAGACAGGGTGAGCTCCTACGAGCAGTACTTC.

This sequence joins TRBV2 and TRBJ1-4; no clear D gene. Germline V gene sequence: CDR1 SNHLY, CDR2 FYNNEI. The V gene lost 6 bases and the J gene lost 3 bases, with 2 bases spanning the gap. This CDR3 comprises 11 residues. CDR3: CASSANEKLFF. The DNA of the CDR3 is TGTGCCAGCAGCGCTAATGAAAAACTGTTTTTT.

In DNA form, the CDR3 reads TGTGCCATCAGTGGTGGGGCTTCGGGCTACAATGAGCAGTTCTTC. Its protein product is CAISGGASGYNEQFF. The chain links TRBV10-3 to TRBJ2-1; a weak D match, TRBD1 (5 bases). The V and J ends lost 4 bases and 3 bases respectively, with 13 bases between them. The germline V gene encodes CDR1 ENHRY and CDR2 SYGVKD. The CDR3 is made up of 15 amino acids.

Points on this clone: This sample also contains other DNA sequences that code for the same CDR3. The rearrangement links TRBV5-6 to TRBJ1-1; the D is unclear. Trimming shortened V by 4 bases and J by 2 bases, and 9 bases separated the two germline ends. This CDR3 has 13 residues. Per germline, CDR1 SGHDT and CDR2 YYEEEE. The CDR3 nucleotides are TGTGCCAGCAGCCCCGACTTAAACACTGAAGCTTTCTTT. Amino acids: CASSPDLNTEAFF.

The rearrangement links TRBV6-5 to TRBJ2-7; TRBD2 matches 10 bases. Germline assignment: CDR1 MNHEY and CDR2 SVGAGI. The CDR3 has 14 amino acids. V gave up 8 bases and J gave up 5 bases; unmatched junction bases: 9. The CDR3: CASGRGLARDEQYF. The DNA for the CDR3 is TGTGCCAGCGGACGGGGACTAGCGAGGGACGAGCAGTACTTC.

The rearrangement joins TRBV30 to TRBJ2-7; D might be TRBD1 (6 bases). V gave up 4 bases and J gave up 3 bases, with 10 bases separating them. The germline V gene encodes CDR1 GTSNPN and CDR2 SVGIG (reference sequence). CDR3 length: 12 residues. The CDR3 DNA reads TGTGCCTGGACCAGGGGCGGCTACGAGCAGTACTTC. It specifies CAWTRGGYEQYF.

This clone was recorded only once. The chain is built from TRBV5-5 and TRBJ2-2; the D gene is possibly TRBD1 (5 bases). Germline CDR1 is SGHKS and CDR2 is YYEKEE (reference sequence). The ends were cut back, 6 bases at V and 5 bases at J, with 11 bases in the middle. The CDR3 runs 13 residues. The CDR3 loop is CASTRDRTGELFF. CDR3 nucleotide sequence: TGTGCCAGCACCAGGGATAGGACCGGGGAGCTGTTTTTT. The variable domain in full, completed from reference TRBV5-5 and TRBJ2-2, reads DAGVTQSPTHLIKTRGQQVTLRCSPISGHKSVSWYQQVLGQGPQFIFQYYEKEERGRGNFPDRFSARQFPNYSSELNVNALLLGDSALYLCASTRDRTGELFFGEGSRLTVL.

This clone was seen only once. This sequence joins TRBV6-6 and TRBJ1-5; 7 nucleotides align to TRBD1. Per the germline V gene, CDR1 is MNHNY and CDR2 is SVGAGI (reference sequence). The V segment lost 5 bases and the J segment 7 bases; nucleotides outside the gene matches: 8. This CDR3 spans 14 amino acids. The CDR3: CASSRLQGRQPQHF. As DNA, the CDR3 is TGTGCCAGCAGTCGCCTACAGGGGAGACAGCCCCAGCATTTT.

The chain combines TRBV19 with TRBJ2-1; D might be TRBD2 (6 bases). V shed 3 bases and J shed 6 bases, with 15 bases lying between them. Per the germline V gene, CDR1 is LNHDA and CDR2 is SQIVND (reference sequence). The CDR3 consists of 15 residues. The CDR3 region has the DNA TGTGCCAGTAGTATTACCCGGGGGTCTGCCAATGAGCAGTTCTTC. Its translation is CASSITRGSANEQFF.

The chain couples TRBV7-2 to TRBJ1-1; a weak D match, TRBD1 (5 bases). This CDR3 region has 13 residues. Germline V lookup: CDR1 SGHTA, CDR2 FQGNSA. V was pared by 3 bases and J by 2 bases, with 7 bases between. CDR3 DNA: TGTGCCAGCAGCTTCCAGGGAAACACTGAAGCTTTCTTT. Encoded protein: CASSFQGNTEAFF.

The count of this clone is one. The rearrangement uses TRBV10-2 and TRBJ1-4; unclear D gene. Germline assignment: CDR1 WSHSY and CDR2 SAAADI. The length of the CDR3 is 12 residues. V was shortened by 3 bases and J by 2 bases, with 1 base between the two germline ends. The CDR3 nucleotides read TGCGCCAGCAGTGACACTAATGAAAAACTGTTTTTT. Translation: CASSDTNEKLFF.

This clone was seen a handful of times. J is TRBJ2-5 and V is TRBV19, with no clear D. The germline V gene has CDR1 LNHDA and CDR2 SQIVND (reference sequence). The CDR3 is 13 residues long. Trimming shortened V by 3 bases and J by 1 base, and 6 bases separated the two germline ends. Here the CDR3 reads CASSMRLQETQYF. CDR3 nucleotide sequence: TGTGCCAGTAGTATGAGGCTCCAAGAGACCCAGTACTTC.

The chain's CDR3 is CASSRPDNTEAFF. CDR3 nucleotide sequence: TGTGCCAGCAGCCGCCCGGACAACACTGAAGCTTTCTTT. The chain employs TRBV5-6 and TRBJ1-1; D gene unclear. CDR3 size: 13 residues. Germline values: CDR1 SGHDT, CDR2 YYEEEE. Trimming left V 4 bases short and J 2 bases short, with 9 bases between.

The chain couples TRBV5-1 to TRBJ1-5; D remains ambiguous. Per the germline V gene, CDR1 is SGHRS and CDR2 is YFSETQ. The CDR3 loop spans 15 amino acids. V was cut by 4 bases and J by 7 bases, with 18 bases left in between. This CDR3 reads CASSPDPGMGQPQHF. The CDR3 coding sequence is TGCGCCAGCAGCCCCGATCCGGGGATGGGACAGCCCCAGCATTTT.

This sequence joins TRBV6-5 and TRBJ2-1; no clear D. The CDR3 is 12 residues long. Deletions cut 2 bases from V and 9 bases from J, with 8 bases between. Germline lookup yields CDR1 MNHEY and CDR2 SVGAGI. CDR3 DNA: TGTGCCAGCAGTTACCTTGCGAGTGAGCAGTTCTTC. Its translation is CASSYLASEQFF.

The genes are TRBV9 and TRBJ1-2, with TRBD1 matching over 8 bases. Trimming at V came to 0 bases and at J to 4 bases, leaving 2 bases not matched to a gene. CDR1 is SGDLS, CDR2 YYNGEE, per germline. This CDR3 has 14 amino acids. The CDR3 coding sequence is TGTGCCAGCAGCGTAGGGGACAGGATCTATGGCTACACCTTC. Encoded protein: CASSVGDRIYGYTF.

This chain uses TRBV4-3 with TRBJ2-3; 8 positions match TRBD2. CDR1 is LGHNA and CDR2 is YSLEER in the germline V gene. Trimming cost V 1 base and J 6 bases; bases outside gene matches: 3. This CDR3 has 14 residues. The DNA of the CDR3 is TGCGCCAGCAGCCAAGGACGGGAGGGGGATACGCAGTATTTT. Translating gives CASSQGREGDTQYF.

The CDR3 DNA sequence: TGTGCCAGCAGTGACGGGGGGGGGCAAGAGACCCAGTACTTC. This codes for CASSDGGGQETQYF. The rearrangement joins TRBV6-1 to TRBJ2-5; the match to TRBD2 covers 8 bases. The CDR3 extends over 14 amino acids. Germline V lookup: CDR1 MNHNS, CDR2 SASEGT. With V trimmed by 3 bases and J by 2 bases, 2 bases remained unmatched.

The chain recombines TRBV2 with TRBJ2-5; unclear D gene. V lost 4 bases and J 5 bases, leaving 11 bases between the germline ends. CDR3 length: 13 residues. CDR1 and CDR2 from the germline V gene are SNHLY and FYNNEI. The CDR3 sequence: CASSGIGWETQYF. The CDR3 bases are TGTGCCAGCAGTGGCATAGGATGGGAGACCCAGTACTTC.

The V gene is TRBV5-4, the J gene TRBJ2-5, with D perhaps TRBD1 (5 bases). Germline CDR1 SGHNT, CDR2 YYREEE (reference sequence). The CDR3 covers 13 residues. V dropped 2 bases and J dropped 4 bases, with 9 bases sitting between them. This chain's CDR3 is CASSLGTGETQYF. As DNA, the CDR3 is TGTGCCAGCAGCTTAGGTACAGGAGAGACCCAGTACTTC.

The chain employs TRBV18 and TRBJ2-5; D call uncertain. V was shortened by 1 base and J by 4 bases, with 1 base between the two germline ends. Germline loops: CDR1 KGHSH, CDR2 LQKENI. The CDR3 consists of 11 residues. The CDR3 loop reads CASSPRETQYF. The CDR3, as DNA: TGTGCCAGCTCACCACGAGAGACCCAGTACTTC.